Listed below are T cell receptor beta chains from one sample, sequenced in a study of cytomegalovirus exposure and HLA in healthy donors. Generated by immunoSEQ multiplex PCR, the TCRdb table keeps only in-frame clones and is missing some. The sample lists 180,000 or so clones; approximately 80% were seen once. The source material was PBMCs. The receptor source for this set is a man between 18 and 35 years old in good health and CMV-seronegative. Both conserved end residues are part of each CDR3. D genes are given only for firm matches. The size entry is marked missing in some rows and otherwise reads once, few, many or a size class.

TRBJ1-2	TRBV28	.	few	TGTGCCAGCAGTCCCAGACTCTATGGCTACACCTTC	CASSPRLYGYTF
TRBJ1-6	TRBV28	.	.	TGTGCCAGCACCCCCGGGGGAAGGGGATCACCCCTCCACTTT	CASTPGGRGSPLHF
TRBJ1-4	TRBV2	TRBD1	.	TGTGCCAGCAGTGAACAGGGGGCGGGTAATGAAAAACTGTTTTTT	CASSEQGAGNEKLFF
TRBJ2-7	TRBV30	TRBD2	.	TGTGCCTGGGGGCTAGCGGGAGAATACGAGCAGTACTTC	CAWGLAGEYEQYF
TRBJ2-6	TRBV5-1	.	.	TGCGCCAGCAGCTCAATTGCCAGGGGAAGTGGGGCCAACGTCCTGACTTTC	CASSSIARGSGANVLTF
TRBJ2-3	TRBV10-3	.	.	TGTGCCATCAATGAGATAAGCACAGATACGCAGTATTTT	CAINEISTDTQYF
TRBJ1-1	TRBV19	TRBD1	.	TGTGCCAGTAGTAAGAGGACAGGGATAGGGACTGAAGCTTTCTTT	CASSKRTGIGTEAFF
TRBJ2-5	TRBV11-2	TRBD2	.	TGTGCCAGCAGCCCCTCCGGGATAAGCGGGAGAACTCTAGAGACCCAGTACTTC	CASSPSGISGRTLETQYF
TRBJ2-3	TRBV11-1	TRBD2	.	TGTGCCAGCAGCTTCGGACTAGTTTTAGATACGCAGTATTTT	CASSFGLVLDTQYF
TRBJ2-1	TRBV11-1	TRBD2	.	TGTGCCAGCAGCCAGACTAGCGGGGGGGGAGAAAGGCAGTTCTTC	CASSQTSGGGERQFF
TRBJ2-1	TRBV7-8	TRBD2	.	TGTGCCAGCAGCTGGAGCGGGGTCTACAATGAGCAGTTCTTC	CASSWSGVYNEQFF
TRBJ2-7	TRBV5-1	TRBD2	.	TGCGCCAGCAGCTTTTCGGGGGGACTAGCGGGAGATCTAGAGCAGTACTTC	CASSFSGGLAGDLEQYF
TRBJ2-7	TRBV19	.	.	TGTGCCAGTAGTATGTTACAGGGCGAACAGTACTTC	CASSMLQGEQYF
TRBJ1-2	TRBV10-3	.	.	TGTGCCATCCTCCCCGGGGAGGGGTCTGGCTACACCTTC	CAILPGEGSGYTF
TRBJ2-1	TRBV5-1	.	.	TGCGCCAGCACGGACTCCCTCAACAATGAGCAGTTCTTC	CASTDSLNNEQFF
TRBJ2-7	TRBV7-9	.	.	TGTGCCAGCAGAAATCAAGGGGGGGGAGGCGAGCAGTACTTC	CASRNQGGGGEQYF
TRBJ1-4	TRBV11-3	.	.	TGTGCCAGCGGAGCTCCCGGGATTACTAATGAAAAACTGTTTTTT	CASGAPGITNEKLFF
TRBJ2-3	TRBV10-3	TRBD2	few	TGTGCCATCAGTGAGTCGACTAGCGGGGAAGTAACAGATACGCAGTATTTT	CAISESTSGEVTDTQYF
TRBJ1-6	TRBV6-6	.	.	TGTGCCAGCAGTCCCCCAGGCAGGAATAATTCACCCCTCCACTTT	CASSPPGRNNSPLHF
TRBJ1-2	TRBV19	TRBD1	.	TGTGCCAGTATGGACAGGGGGCTTTATGGCTACACCTTC	CASMDRGLYGYTF
TRBJ2-1	TRBV7-6	.	.	TGTGCCAGCAGCTTTCCCTTCGACAGCAATGAGCAGTTCTTC	CASSFPFDSNEQFF
TRBJ2-6	TRBV19	.	.	TGTGCCAGTAGGCTCACAGGATTAGGGGCCAACGTCCTGACTTTC	CASRLTGLGANVLTF
TRBJ1-6	TRBV5-8	.	.	TGTGCCAGCAGCTTGGTCCCGACAGACTCCTATAATTCACCCCTCCACTTT	CASSLVPTDSYNSPLHF
TRBJ1-1	TRBV14	.	once	TGTGCCAGCAGCCCCTCCGGGAGTGCTGAAGCTTTCTTT	CASSPSGSAEAFF
TRBJ2-7	TRBV27	.	once	TGTGCCAGCAGCGCGAGGGCGAGGGAGCAGTACTTC	CASSARAREQYF
TRBJ2-7	TRBV7-6	TRBD1	.	TGTGCCAGCAGCCCGTGGACAGGGCCGCCCTACGAGCAGTACTTC	CASSPWTGPPYEQYF
TRBJ1-2	TRBV4-1	.	.	TGCGCCAGCAGCCAAGATTTGGCGGGGGGTATATCGGGCTACACCTTC	CASSQDLAGGISGYTF
TRBJ2-1	TRBV4-2	TRBD2	few	TGTGCCAGCAGCCCTACCGGACGGACTAGGAGGATCAATGAGCAGTTCTTC	CASSPTGRTRRINEQFF
TRBJ2-7	TRBV19	TRBD1	.	TGTGCCAGTAGTTCAACAGGGGGCACTGGCTACGAGCAGTACTTC	CASSSTGGTGYEQYF
TRBJ1-2	TRBV19	TRBD1	few	TGTGCCAGTAGTCTGACAGGGGATGGCTACACCTTC	CASSLTGDGYTF
TRBJ2-3	TRBV7-9	.	few	TGTGCCAGCAGTCGCCCAAGGGGGTCTCGTGCAGATACGCAGTATTTT	CASSRPRGSRADTQYF
TRBJ2-7	TRBV11-2	.	.	TGTGCCAGCAGCCCGGACAGTACCTACGAGCAGTACTTC	CASSPDSTYEQYF
TRBJ2-3	TRBV10-3	.	.	TGTGCCATCGGGGGCAGCGGGGGCACAGATACGCAGTATTTT	CAIGGSGGTDTQYF
TRBJ2-3	TRBV5-1	.	.	TGCGCCAGCAGCTTGGGGCAGGTAACAGATACGCAGTATTTT	CASSLGQVTDTQYF
TRBJ1-1	TRBV6-9	.	.	TGTGCCAGCATTTATGGAGTCACTGAAGCTTTCTTT	CASIYGVTEAFF
TRBJ2-1	TRBV10-1	.	.	TGCGCCAGCAGTACCCCCCAGAGCGCTGCCCAAACCGGATGGCAGTTCTTC	CASSTPQSAAQTGWQFF
TRBJ2-3	TRBV19	TRBD2	.	TGTGCCAGTAGTATGGGGGAGGGTAGCGGTAGCACAGATACGCAGTATTTT	CASSMGEGSGSTDTQYF
TRBJ2-4	TRBV19	TRBD1	few	TGTGCCAGTAGTATTTCCACCGGGACAGGGGATATACGAAACATTCAGTACTTC	CASSISTGTGDIRNIQYF
TRBJ2-5	TRBV12-5	.	few	TGTGCTAGTGGTTTTGGTGGCGGGGAGACCCAGTACTTC	CASGFGGGETQYF
TRBJ1-5	TRBV7-9	.	.	TGTGCCAGCAGCCAAGTCGCGAATCAGCCCCAGCATTTT	CASSQVANQPQHF
TRBJ1-6	TRBV2	.	.	TGTGCCAGCAGTGAACGCAGGGTCTCACCCCTCCACTTT	CASSERRVSPLHF
TRBJ1-2	TRBV30	.	.	TGTGCCTGGATTAAAGACCTGGTTTCAGGGTATGGCTACACCTTC	CAWIKDLVSGYGYTF
TRBJ1-2	TRBV7-6	TRBD1	.	TGTGCCAGCAGCTCAGTACAGGGGGCGCGTGGCTACACCTTC	CASSSVQGARGYTF
TRBJ2-3	TRBV28	.	.	TGTGCCAGCCGCTACCTTGAGGGTACGCAGTATTTT	CASRYLEGTQYF
TRBJ2-7	TRBV15	TRBD2	.	TGTGCCACCAGCAGAGAACTAGCGGGAGTAGGGGAGCAGTACTTC	CATSRELAGVGEQYF
TRBJ2-3	TRBV7-3	.	once	TGTGCCAGCAGCTTTATTTGGTACCCATCTGTGCAGACAGATACGCAGTATTTT	CASSFIWYPSVQTDTQYF
TRBJ2-7	TRBV6-5	TRBD2	.	TGTGCCAGCAGTTACTCGGGGACTATGGGCCTCGAGCAGTACTTC	CASSYSGTMGLEQYF
TRBJ2-1	TRBV5-4	.	.	TGTGCCAGCAGCTTCCCCCCAGTCCATGAGCAGTTCTTC	CASSFPPVHEQFF
TRBJ2-1	TRBV7-8	TRBD2	.	TGTGCCAGCAGCTCGGGACTAGCGGGGACAACTTACAATGAGCAGTTCTTC	CASSSGLAGTTYNEQFF
TRBJ1-1	TRBV27	.	.	TGTGCCAGCAGTTTAAGGTCAGGGAACTTAATGAACACTGAAGCTTTCTTT	CASSLRSGNLMNTEAFF
TRBJ2-1	TRBV11-3	.	.	TGTGCCAGCAGCCCGACTAGTTGGGGGAGGAATGAGCAGTTCTTC	CASSPTSWGRNEQFF
TRBJ2-1	TRBV2	.	.	TGTGCCAGCCCCGCGGCGGGATCCGGGTTCTTC	CASPAAGSGFF
TRBJ2-2	TRBV30	.	.	TGTGCCTGGAGCCCTGTGTCGGGAGAGTTCGCCGGGGAGCTGTTTTTT	CAWSPVSGEFAGELFF
TRBJ2-5	TRBV5-4	TRBD2	.	TGTGCCAGCAGCTTGGGCGTGGGGGTAGCGGGAGGTGGGGAGACCCAGTACTTC	CASSLGVGVAGGGETQYF
TRBJ2-2	TRBV18	TRBD1	.	TGTGCCAGCTCACCACTGGGACAGGGTCTGGCCGGGGAGCTGTTTTTT	CASSPLGQGLAGELFF
TRBJ2-5	TRBV28	.	.	TGTGCCAGCAGTTTAAGGCAGGGAAAAGAGACCCAGTACTTC	CASSLRQGKETQYF